This T cell receptor beta chain was sequenced in a study of blood T cell repertoires in COVID-19 (TCRdb year 2020). Background for the entire study: Samples from collaborators originated in the United States, Italy and Spain and spanned both the acute and convalescent phases of COVID-19. The prospective study material was composed of cDNA or gDNA derived from T cells, B-cell-depleted T cells, or PBMCs. Deeply sampled blood TCRbeta repertoires from subjects exposed to, actively infected with, or recovered from COVID-19 were included in the dataset. The repertoires were made available in a free public database intended to serve as a resource for research on the immune response to SARS-CoV-2. The samples were drawn from the first 160 participants of the ongoing ImmuneRACE study and from 1,254 subjects provided by 6 global collaborators. Nearly every sample came with metadata listing a de-identified subject ID, COVID-19 status, age in years and sex. Where available, HLA class I and class II types were obtained from metadata supplied by the sample provider rather than from assay-based typing. Summary of the overall study and its limitations: The amount of clinical and demographic metadata varied by source and participant and was provided uncurated.

This clone showed up just a few times. Its antigen specificity is not known. It has no much larger one-base neighbor in the sample; base qualities were not kept. The collaborating institutions used their own protocols to collect whole blood in K2EDTA tubes. Collaborator samples were shipped for TCRbeta analysis as frozen whole blood, isolated PBMCs, or DNA extracted from either sample type. The immunoSEQ Assay, a bias-controlled multiplex PCR, was used to amplify TCRbeta CDR3 regions from genomic DNA. The published analysis was carried out like this. Within the assay, amplification of reference gene primers was used to estimate how many nucleated cells each sample contained. To quantify the absolute abundance of each unique TCRbeta CDR3 rearrangement, sequence reads were collapsed and filtered. For each sample, productive Simpson clonality was calculated by taking the square root of Simpson's diversity index across productive rearrangements. TCRdb mirrors the immuneACCESS table, restricted to in-frame sequences. Some clones are absent from its copies; in checked studies, under half trace to an unresolved V gene, and the reason for the others is unknown. V and J calls and clone size are copied from that table; D and trimming were computed from the DNA. This sample gives under 65,000 clones in total; 80% to 90% of them show up just once. 1% to 1.5% of the sample goes to the ten largest clones.

Relative to germline, V is 2 bases shorter and J is 5 bases shorter, with 9 bases between their ends. Taken from cysteine to phenylalanine, the CDR3 has 13 residues. CDR3 DNA only is kept here, 39 bases in frame from base 1. CDR1 and CDR2 are drawn from the germline V gene (reference sequence): LGHDT, YNNKEL. The sequenced sample consisted of peripheral blood. This clonotype originated in a man in his sixties with acute or convalescent COVID-19. The sequence is built from TRBV3-1 (or the pseudogene TRBV3-2) and TRBJ2-5, with the D gene too uncertain to name. At the DNA level, the sequence is TGTGCCAGCAGCCAACCAGGTTCGGAGACCCAGTACTTC. Translated, this is CASSQPGSETQYF.